This T cell receptor beta chain came from a study of blood T cell repertoires in COVID-19. Study as a whole: Sites in the United States, Italy and Spain provided acute and convalescent COVID-19 samples.

Original handling: Counts of nucleated cells, estimated from reference gene primer amplification, were obtained. Using immunoSEQ multiplex PCR, the repertoire was profiled, and TCRdb retains in-frame clones only, with some absent. V and J calls and clone size follow that table, whereas D and trimming were derived from the DNA. The profile shows tens of thousands of clones, roughly 90% of them singletons. Germline CDR1 and CDR2: LNHDA and SQIVND (reference sequence). The CDR3 has 14 residues. Between the trimmed V and J ends, which lost 3 bases and 2 bases, there was a span of 8 bases. The chain combines TRBV19 with TRBJ2-1, with a possible D match to TRBD2 (5 bases). This sequence originates from a man between 60 and 75 years old with acute or convalescent COVID-19. The sample taken for sequencing was peripheral blood. CDR3 loop: CASSMQLAYNEQFF. The CDR3 bases are TGTGCCAGTAGTATGCAACTAGCCTACAATGAGCAGTTCTTC.